This entry features one T cell receptor (beta chain) sequence. Its antigen is currently unknown. Molecular barcoded adaptors covering alpha/delta and beta/gamma chains were used on 400 to 450 ng RNA. TCRdb re-called the reads through MiXCR, storing one row per CDR3 protein. The repertoire includes under 80,000 distinct CDR3 sequences, approximately 19% of them detected once, and more than 13% sits in the top ten. This sample is part of a study of read filtering for tumor transcriptome and immune sequencing. Study-wide context: By R-ISS, stages I, II and III held 8, 16 and 7 patients. IR-seq gave about 3.5 to 11 million TCR reads per sample; RNA-seq gave roughly 75 to 1,300. General study points: Even smaller IR-seq throughput identified most shared clonotypes.

Trimming removed 1 base from V and 1 base from J, with 13 bases in between. The CDR3 covers 16 residues. In germline, CDR1 is MGHRA, CDR2 YSYEKL. Bone marrow was sampled from every patient at the time of active disease. The V gene is TRBV4-1, the J gene TRBJ1-1; D gene uncertain. The source material was a population of CD138-negative cells sorted from bone marrow. The sequence came from a donor over 35 with multiple myeloma. The CDR3 DNA reads as TGCGCCAGCAGCCAAGCCCACCCACACGAGAACACTGAAGCTTTCTTT. Translated, it gives CASSQAHPHENTEAFF.